The 14 T cell receptor beta chains presented below share a single source sample, sequenced in a study of early T cells in non-severe SARS-CoV-2 infection. TCRdb called the 5' RACE reads again in MiXCR, with one record for every CDR3 protein. The table lists about 22,000 distinct CDR3 sequences, 3.6% of them singletons, with roughly 5.5% in the top ten. Sequencing used whole blood. The receptors come from an adult who was a healthcare worker with PCR-confirmed SARS-CoV-2 infection or an uninfected control (not recorded which).

This clonotype occurred many times. V gene TRBV7-2 combines with J gene TRBJ2-2; D is perhaps TRBD2 (6 bases). Germline V CDR1 and CDR2: SGHTA, FQGNSA. The CDR3 consists of 16 residues. V was shortened by 1 base and J by 2 bases, with 11 bases between the two germline ends. The CDR3 here is CASSLVGGVNTGELFF. The CDR3 nucleotides are TGTGCCAGCAGCTTAGTGGGCGGGGTAAACACCGGGGAGCTGTTTTTT.

This clonotype was observed many times. V is TRBV4-1 and J is TRBJ2-1; 10 positions match TRBD2. From germline, CDR1 is MGHRA and CDR2 YSYEKL. CDR3 size: 18 residues. V shed 0 bases, J shed 4 bases, and the junction held 9 bases outside the gene matches. Here the CDR3 DNA reads TGCGCCAGCAGCCAAGATGGGCTAGCGGGGGTAACTTACAATGAGCAGTTCTTC. As protein: CASSQDGLAGVTYNEQFF.

Relative to its sample, this clonotype is medium-sized. The chain joins TRBV7-6 to TRBJ2-3; D possibly corresponds to TRBD2 (5 bases). Trimming shortened V by 3 bases and J by 3 bases, and 16 bases separated the two germline ends. The CDR3 is made up of 16 amino acids. CDR1 and CDR2 from the germline V gene are SGHVS and FNYEAQ. Here the CDR3 reads CASSFRGPGGTDTQYF. As DNA, the CDR3 is TGTGCCAGCAGCTTTCGCGGACCCGGCGGGACAGATACGCAGTATTTT. Full variable domain (missing parts from reference TRBV7-6 and TRBJ2-3): GAGVSQSPRYKVTKRGQDVALRCDPISGHVSLYWYRQALGQGPEFLTYFNYEAQQDKSGLPNDRFSAERPEGSISTLTIQRTEQRDSAMYRCASSFRGPGGTDTQYFGPGTRLTVL.

The table lists this clonotype with many counts. The gene calls are TRBV5-1 and TRBJ2-7; no definite D call. The length of the CDR3 is 13 residues. The germline gives CDR1 SGHRS, CDR2 YFSETQ. With 0 bases removed from V and 5 bases from J, the gap between germline ends came to 9 bases. Written as DNA, the CDR3 is TGCGCCAGCAGCTTGGGACCAGGCGACGAGCAGTACTTC. Amino acid sequence: CASSLGPGDEQYF.

This clonotype was counted ten times or more. The DNA for the CDR3 is TGTGCCAGTAGTATAGATGTTGGGGTGTGGGGGAATCAGCCCCAGCATTTT. It codes for CASSIDVGVWGNQPQHF. The chain uses TRBV19 and TRBJ1-5; tentatively, D is TRBD1 (5 bases). The V gene lost 0 bases and the J gene lost 4 bases, with 16 bases spanning the gap. Germline lookup yields CDR1 LNHDA and CDR2 SQIVND (reference sequence). CDR3 size: 17 residues.

In its sample, this clonotype was seen many times. The chain recombines TRBV14 with TRBJ2-1; TRBD1 aligns across 7 bases. Unmatched junction bases numbered 7, after V lost 4 bases and J lost 4 bases. The germline gives CDR1 SGHDN, CDR2 FVKESK. CDR3 length: 15 residues. CDR3 residues: CASSRTGQSYNEQFF. The CDR3 DNA sequence: TGTGCCAGCAGCCGAACGGGACAGAGTTACAATGAGCAGTTCTTC.

In its sample, this clonotype was seen many times. The chain recombines TRBV15 with TRBJ2-7; D may be TRBD2 (5 bases). V was pared by 0 bases and J by 6 bases, with 15 bases between. CDR3 size: 15 residues. The V gene's germline CDR1 is LNHNV and CDR2 YYDKDF (reference sequence). As DNA, the CDR3 is TGTGCCACCAGCAGAGATCCAACGGGAAAGGTCGAGCAGTACTTC. Its protein product is CATSRDPTGKVEQYF. Supplemented by reference TRBV15 and TRBJ2-7, the full variable domain reads DAMVIQNPRYQVTQFGKPVTLSCSQTLNHNVMYWYQQKSSQAPKLLFHYYDKDFNNEADTPDNFQSRRPNTSFCFLDIRSPGLGDTAMYLCATSRDPTGKVEQYFGPGTRLTVT.

This clonotype was recorded at least ten times. The chain links TRBV12-3 or TRBV12-4 to TRBJ2-3; the match to TRBD1 covers 7 bases. The CDR3 length is 15 residues. Trimming removed 5 bases from V and 5 bases from J; junction bases left unmatched: 10. CDR3 in amino acids: CASSPSGQARDTQYF. The CDR3 bases are TGTGCCAGCAGTCCGTCAGGACAGGCCCGAGATACGCAGTATTTT.

Within the sample, this clonotype is medium-sized. The rearrangement links TRBV3-1 to TRBJ1-6; D remains ambiguous. Per germline, CDR1 LGHDT and CDR2 YNNKEL (reference sequence). This CDR3 comprises 14 residues. The V gene lost 4 bases and the J gene lost 14 bases, with 18 bases spanning the gap. The CDR3 protein is CASSREGGLASLHF. Here the CDR3 DNA reads TGTGCCAGCAGCCGGGAGGGAGGTCTCGCGTCCCTCCACTTT.

This clonotype was observed many times. This chain connects TRBV20-1 to TRBJ2-3; tentatively, D is TRBD2 (7 bases). The CDR3 runs to 12 residues. Germline V lookup: CDR1 DFQATT, CDR2 SNEGSKA (reference sequence). Trimming took off 7 bases at V and 4 bases at J, with 12 bases between the two ends. CDR3 nucleotides: TGCAGTGGTTTGGGGGGGCCAGATACGCAGTATTTT. Translating it yields CSGLGGPDTQYF.

This clonotype appeared many times. This sequence joins TRBV12-3 or TRBV12-4 and TRBJ1-2; D is possibly TRBD1 (5 bases). This CDR3 has 13 amino acids. V lost 8 bases and J 4 bases, leaving 14 bases between the germline ends. CDR3 sequence: CASSTDRLYGYTF. The CDR3 nucleotides read TGTGCCAGCTCCACTGACAGACTCTATGGCTACACCTTC.

There are a few counts of this clonotype. The rearrangement uses TRBV5-1 and TRBJ1-4; D possibly corresponds to TRBD1 (6 bases). Deletions cut 5 bases from V and 0 bases from J, with 14 bases between. The CDR3 has 16 residues. Germline V gene lookup returns CDR1 SGHRS and CDR2 YFSETQ. The DNA for the CDR3 is TGCGCCAGCAGGTGGGGGGCGAAGGCAACTAATGAAAAACTGTTTTTT. The encoded protein is CASRWGAKATNEKLFF.

At least ten counts were recorded for this clonotype. The rearrangement joins TRBV5-1 to TRBJ1-3; TRBD1 matches 7 bases. This CDR3 has 16 residues. Germline lookup yields CDR1 SGHRS and CDR2 YFSETQ. V was pared by 2 bases and J by 3 bases, with 8 bases of the junction left unmatched. The CDR3 reads CASSFEGGIGGNTIYF. CDR3 nucleotide sequence: TGCGCCAGCAGCTTCGAAGGGGGCATCGGTGGAAACACCATATATTTT.

This clonotype was counted at least ten times. The CDR3 bases are TGCGCCAGCAGCCAAAAAGACAACTCTGGAAACACCATATATTTT. This encodes CASSQKDNSGNTIYF. The genes are TRBV4-3 and TRBJ1-3, with no clear D. Trimming took off 2 bases at V and 0 bases at J, with 8 bases between the two ends. The V gene's germline CDR1 is LGHNA and CDR2 YSLEER. This CDR3 has 15 residues.